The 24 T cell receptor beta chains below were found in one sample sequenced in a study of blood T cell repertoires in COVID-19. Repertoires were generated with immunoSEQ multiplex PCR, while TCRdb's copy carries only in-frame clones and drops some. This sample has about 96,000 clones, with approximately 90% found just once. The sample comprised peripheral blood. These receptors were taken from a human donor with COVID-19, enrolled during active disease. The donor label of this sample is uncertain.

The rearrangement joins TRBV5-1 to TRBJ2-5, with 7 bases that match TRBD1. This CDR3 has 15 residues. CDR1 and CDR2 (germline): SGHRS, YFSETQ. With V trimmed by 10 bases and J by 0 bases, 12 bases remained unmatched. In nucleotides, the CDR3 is TGCGCCTCCCAACAGGGGCTCCCTCACCAAGAGACCCAGTACTTC. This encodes CASQQGLPHQETQYF.

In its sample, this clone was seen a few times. The CDR3 DNA sequence: TGCAGCGCGTTGAACCGGGACAGGGGCCTGGAGCAGTACTTC. Residues: CSALNRDRGLEQYF. The chain has TRBV29-1 and TRBJ2-7; TRBD1 matches 10 bases. Germline CDR1 and CDR2: SQVTM and ANQGSEA. Trimming cost V 7 bases and J 7 bases; bases outside gene matches: 13. CDR3 length: 14 residues.

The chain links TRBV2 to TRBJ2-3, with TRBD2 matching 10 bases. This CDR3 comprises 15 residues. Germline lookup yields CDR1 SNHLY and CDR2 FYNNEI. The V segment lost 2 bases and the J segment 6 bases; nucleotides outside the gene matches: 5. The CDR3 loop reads CASSEQRGGRDTQYF. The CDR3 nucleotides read TGTGCCAGCAGTGAACAGCGGGGGGGCCGCGATACGCAGTATTTT.

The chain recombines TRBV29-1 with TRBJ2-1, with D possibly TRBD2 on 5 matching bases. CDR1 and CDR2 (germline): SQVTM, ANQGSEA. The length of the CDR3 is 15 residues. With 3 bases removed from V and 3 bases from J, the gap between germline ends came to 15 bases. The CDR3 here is CSVDGVPLNYNEQFF. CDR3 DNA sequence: TGCAGCGTTGACGGGGTCCCCCTAAACTACAATGAGCAGTTCTTC.

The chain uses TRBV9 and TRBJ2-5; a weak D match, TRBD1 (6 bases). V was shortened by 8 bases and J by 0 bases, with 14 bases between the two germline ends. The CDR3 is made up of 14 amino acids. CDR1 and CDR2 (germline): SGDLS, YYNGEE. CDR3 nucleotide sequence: TGTGCCAGTTCCCTAGGGGGTTACCAAGAGACCCAGTACTTC. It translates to CASSLGGYQETQYF.

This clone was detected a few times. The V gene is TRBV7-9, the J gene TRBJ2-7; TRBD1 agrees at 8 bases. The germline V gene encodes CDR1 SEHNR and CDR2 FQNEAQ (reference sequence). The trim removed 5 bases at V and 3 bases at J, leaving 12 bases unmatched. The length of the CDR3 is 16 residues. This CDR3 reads CASSAAGGPQDYEQYF. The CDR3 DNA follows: TGTGCCAGCAGCGCTGCAGGGGGCCCACAGGACTACGAGCAGTACTTC.

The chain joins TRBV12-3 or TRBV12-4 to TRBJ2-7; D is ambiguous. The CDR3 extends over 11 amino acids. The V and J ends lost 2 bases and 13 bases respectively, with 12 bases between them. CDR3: CASSLPGPIYF. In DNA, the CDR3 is TGTGCCAGCAGTTTACCGGGTCCCATTTACTTC.

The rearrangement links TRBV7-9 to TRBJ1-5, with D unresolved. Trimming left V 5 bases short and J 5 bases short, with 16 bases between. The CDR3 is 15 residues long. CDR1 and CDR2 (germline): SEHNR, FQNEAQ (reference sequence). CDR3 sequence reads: CASSAGSFSDQPQHF. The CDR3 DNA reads TGTGCCAGCAGCGCCGGTTCTTTCTCCGATCAGCCCCAGCATTTT.

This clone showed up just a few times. CDR3 in DNA: TGTGCCAGCAGCCAAAACAGACAGCCACCCTACGAGCAGTACTTC. It encodes CASSQNRQPPYEQYF. The J gene is TRBJ2-7, the V gene TRBV3-1 (or the pseudogene TRBV3-2), with D possibly matching TRBD1 (5 bases). Germline CDR1 and CDR2: LGHDT and YNNKEL (reference sequence). V was clipped by 2 bases and J by 2 bases, with 13 bases between them. This CDR3 is 15 amino acids long.

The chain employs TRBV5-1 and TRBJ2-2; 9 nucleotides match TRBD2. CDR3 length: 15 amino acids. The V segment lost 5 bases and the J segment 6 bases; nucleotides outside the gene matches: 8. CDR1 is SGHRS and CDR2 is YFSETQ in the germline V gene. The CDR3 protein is CASSLTSGAPGELFF. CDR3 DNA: TGCGCCAGCAGTCTGACTAGCGGCGCCCCCGGGGAGCTGTTTTTT.

The CDR3 reads CSVRQGALNTEAFF. DNA for the CDR3: TGCAGCGTTCGACAGGGGGCCTTGAACACTGAAGCTTTCTTT. The V call is TRBV29-1, the J call TRBJ1-1; TRBD1 matches 10 bases. After removal of 5 bases from V and 0 bases from J, the junction contained 3 bases not matched to a gene. Germline V lookup: CDR1 SQVTM, CDR2 ANQGSEA. The CDR3 has 14 residues.

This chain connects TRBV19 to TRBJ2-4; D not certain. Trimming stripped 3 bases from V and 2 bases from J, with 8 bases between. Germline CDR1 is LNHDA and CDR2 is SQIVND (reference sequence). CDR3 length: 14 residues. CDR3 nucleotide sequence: TGTGCCAGTAGTATTGCGGTAACCAAAAACATTCAGTACTTC. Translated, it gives CASSIAVTKNIQYF.

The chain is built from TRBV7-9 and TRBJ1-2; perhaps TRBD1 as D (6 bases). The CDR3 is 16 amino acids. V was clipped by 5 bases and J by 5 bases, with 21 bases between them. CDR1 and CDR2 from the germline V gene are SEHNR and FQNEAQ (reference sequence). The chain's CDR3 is CASSTTEDSLLYGYTF. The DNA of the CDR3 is TGTGCCAGCAGCACTACGGAGGACAGTCTTCTATATGGCTACACCTTC.

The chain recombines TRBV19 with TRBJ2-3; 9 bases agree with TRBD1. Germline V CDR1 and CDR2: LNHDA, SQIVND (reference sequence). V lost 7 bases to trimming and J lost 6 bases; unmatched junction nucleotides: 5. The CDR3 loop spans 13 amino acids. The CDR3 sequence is CASTDRGGDTQYF. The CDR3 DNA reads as TGTGCCAGTACCGACAGGGGGGGGGATACGCAGTATTTT.

The CDR3 loop is CASSSSSFSTGKHLYF. The CDR3 DNA sequence: TGTGCCAGCAGCTCCTCAAGCTTCTCGACAGGGAAACATCTATATTTT. The genes are TRBV7-9 and TRBJ1-3, with TRBD1 matching 7 bases. There are 16 residues in the CDR3. From germline, CDR1 is SEHNR and CDR2 FQNEAQ (reference sequence). The junction had 20 bases not matched to a gene; V was cut back by 4 bases and J by 14 bases.

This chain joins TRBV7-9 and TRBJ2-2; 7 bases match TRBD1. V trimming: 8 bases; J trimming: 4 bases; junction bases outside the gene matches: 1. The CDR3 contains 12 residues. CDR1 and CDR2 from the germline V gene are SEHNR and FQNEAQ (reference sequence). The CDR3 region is CASDRATGELFF. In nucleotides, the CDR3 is TGTGCCAGCGACAGGGCCACCGGGGAGCTGTTTTTT. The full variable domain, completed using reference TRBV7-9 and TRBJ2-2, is DTGVSQNPRHKITKRGQNVTFRCDPISEHNRLYWYRQTLGQGPEFLTYFQNEAQLEKSRLLSDRFSAERPKGSFSTLEIQRTEQGDSAMYLCASDRATGELFFGEGSRLTVL.

The CDR3 reads CASSQDPATNEKLFF. DNA of the CDR3: TGCGCCAGCAGCCAAGATCCAGCAACTAATGAAAAACTGTTTTTT. J is TRBJ1-4 and V is TRBV4-1, with D uncertain. With 0 bases removed from V and 0 bases from J, the gap between germline ends came to 5 bases. Germline CDR1 reads MGHRA; CDR2 reads YSYEKL. The CDR3 runs 15 residues.

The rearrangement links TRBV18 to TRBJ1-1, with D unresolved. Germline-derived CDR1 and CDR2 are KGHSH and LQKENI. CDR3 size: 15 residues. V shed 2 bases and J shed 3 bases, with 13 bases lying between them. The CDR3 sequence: CASSPTNRVDTEAFF. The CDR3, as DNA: TGTGCCAGCTCACCAACCAATCGGGTGGACACTGAAGCTTTCTTT.

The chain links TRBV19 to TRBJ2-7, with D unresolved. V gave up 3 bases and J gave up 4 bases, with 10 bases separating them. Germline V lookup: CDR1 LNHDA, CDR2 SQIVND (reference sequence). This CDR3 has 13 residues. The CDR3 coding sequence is TGTGCCAGTAGTATTCGCAGGTGGTACGAGCAGTACTTC. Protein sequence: CASSIRRWYEQYF.

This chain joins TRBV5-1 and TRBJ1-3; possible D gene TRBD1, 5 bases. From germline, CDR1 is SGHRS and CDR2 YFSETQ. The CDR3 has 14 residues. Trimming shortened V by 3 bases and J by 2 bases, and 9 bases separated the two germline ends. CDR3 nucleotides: TGCGCCAGCAGCTGGGGGGGAACTGGAAACACCATATATTTT. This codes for CASSWGGTGNTIYF.

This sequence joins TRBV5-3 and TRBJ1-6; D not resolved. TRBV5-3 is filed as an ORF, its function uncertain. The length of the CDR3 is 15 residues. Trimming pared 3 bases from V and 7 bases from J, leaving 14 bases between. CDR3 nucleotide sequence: TGTGCCAGAAGCTGGGCCGTACCGTCCAATTCACCCCTCCACTTT. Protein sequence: CARSWAVPSNSPLHF.

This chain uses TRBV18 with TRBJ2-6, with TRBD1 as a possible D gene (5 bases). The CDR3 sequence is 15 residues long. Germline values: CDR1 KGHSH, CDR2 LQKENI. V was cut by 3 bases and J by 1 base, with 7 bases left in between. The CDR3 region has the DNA TGTGCCAGCTCACCCAGACAGTCTGGGGCCAACGTCCTGACTTTC. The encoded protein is CASSPRQSGANVLTF.

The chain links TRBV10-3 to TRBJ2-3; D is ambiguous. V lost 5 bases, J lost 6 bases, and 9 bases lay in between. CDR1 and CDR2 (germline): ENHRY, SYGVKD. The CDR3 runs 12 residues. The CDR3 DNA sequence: TGTGCCATCAGTAAACTGGAGGATACGCAGTATTTT. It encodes CAISKLEDTQYF.

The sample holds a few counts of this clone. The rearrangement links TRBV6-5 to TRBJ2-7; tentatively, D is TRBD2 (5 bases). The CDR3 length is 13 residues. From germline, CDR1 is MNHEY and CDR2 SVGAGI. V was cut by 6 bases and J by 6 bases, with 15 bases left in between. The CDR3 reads CASRPGVYGEQYF. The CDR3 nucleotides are TGTGCCAGCAGGCCCGGGGTATACGGCGAGCAGTACTTC.